This T cell receptor (beta chain) was documented in a study of blood T cell repertoires in COVID-19. Across the study: COVID-19 samples, acute and convalescent, were from the United States, Italy and Spain.

Germline V gives CDR1 SGHTA, CDR2 FQGNSA. This CDR3 region has 16 residues. Trimming cost V 0 bases and J 3 bases, with 15 bases left between them. The table lists this clone with a count of one. Per the authors' pipeline: Counts of nucleated cells, estimated from reference gene primer amplification, were obtained. Only in-frame clones appear in the TCRdb table, and some are missing; sequencing was by immunoSEQ multiplex PCR. Clone size and V and J calls were adopted from that table, with D and trimming inferred from the DNA. Among 150,000 to 200,000 clones, approximately 90% were seen once, and the ten largest hold approximately 2.1%.

The sequencing input was peripheral blood. The chain uses TRBV7-2 and TRBJ2-7, with a weak D call TRBD2 (5 bases). This receptor was obtained from a man between 65 and 85 years old with active or convalescent COVID-19. CDR3 region: CASSLASLAEGYEQYF. The CDR3 DNA sequence: TGTGCCAGCAGCTTAGCTTCGCTAGCCGAGGGCTACGAGCAGTACTTC. The variable domain in full, completed from reference TRBV7-2 and TRBJ2-7, reads GAGVSQSPSNKVTEKGKDVELRCDPISGHTALYWYRQSLGQGLEFLIYFQGNSAPDKSGLPSDRFSAERTGGSVSTLTIQRTQQEDSAVYLCASSLASLAEGYEQYFGPGTRLTVT.